The 7 T cell receptor beta chains below all came from one sample that was sequenced in a study of blood T cells in healthy people across ages. Sample-barcoded 5' priming and a J-beta primer mix drove a second PCR of about 6 to 11 cycles. A single record per CDR3 protein comes from TCRdb applying MiXCR to the 5' RACE reads. The data contain about 640,000 distinct CDR3 sequences, roughly three fifths of them singletons. Sequenced sample: blood. These receptors were obtained from a man between 60 and 75 years old in good health.

The chain has TRBV2 and TRBJ2-1; 11 nucleotides match TRBD1. The length of the CDR3 is 16 residues. Per germline, CDR1 SNHLY and CDR2 FYNNEI. V dropped 5 bases and J dropped 4; count of bases not matched to a gene: 7. Here the CDR3 reads CASSPIRDRGYNEQFF. The CDR3, as DNA: TGTGCCAGCAGTCCCATCCGGGACAGGGGGTACAATGAGCAGTTCTTC.

This chain connects TRBV21-1 to TRBJ2-5; TRBD1 was called by the table and not checked on the DNA. The DNA end favors TRBJ2-1, so the J call may be wrong. TRBV21-1 is a pseudogene segment. CDR3 length: 16 residues. CDR3 nucleotide sequence: TGTGCCAGCAGCAAAGTAGGCAGGGAGTACCAAGAGACCCAGTTCTTC. It translates to CASSKVGREYQETQFF.

The CDR3 loop reads CSVDPGGRDTQYF. For the CDR3, the DNA is TGCAGCGTTGACCCGGGGGGTCGGGATACGCAGTATTTT. The J gene is TRBJ2-3, the V gene TRBV29-1; TRBD2 aligns across 7 bases. Germline lookup yields CDR1 SQVTM and CDR2 ANQGSEA. The V gene end was trimmed by 3 bases and the J gene end by 6 bases; junction bases not matched to a gene: 6. This CDR3 is built from 13 residues.

The V and J genes are TRBV20-1 and TRBJ1-6; D is ambiguous. Germline CDR1 is DFQATT and CDR2 is SNEGSKA (reference sequence). This CDR3 region has 13 residues. V dropped 6 bases and J dropped 8 bases, with 14 bases sitting between them. CDR3 DNA sequence: TGCAGTGCCCAAGGGCCTGCTGATTCACCCCTCCACTTT. Translating gives CSAQGPADSPLHF.

This clonotype has ten or more counts. The chain joins TRBV11-2 to TRBJ2-5, with 8 bases matching TRBD2. The CDR3 contains 14 residues. The V gene end was trimmed by 3 bases and the J gene end by 2 bases; junction bases not matched to a gene: 2. CDR1 and CDR2 from the germline V gene are SGHAT and FQNNGV. CDR3 bases: TGTGCCAGCAGCTTGCGGGGGGTTCAAGAGACCCAGTACTTC. Translated: CASSLRGVQETQYF.

The chain combines TRBV3-1 with TRBJ1-2, with a weak D call TRBD1 (5 bases). The CDR3 runs 15 residues. Trimming cost V 5 bases and J 4 bases, with 17 bases left between them. CDR1 and CDR2 (germline): LGHDT, YNNKEL (reference sequence). The CDR3: CASSRGPGRGYGYTF. As DNA, the CDR3 is TGTGCCAGCAGCAGGGGCCCCGGAAGGGGCTATGGCTACACCTTC.

This rearrangement joins TRBV20-1 to TRBJ2-5; D may match TRBD1 or TRBD2 (5 bases each). CDR1 DFQATT and CDR2 SNEGSKA come from the germline V gene (reference sequence). CDR3 length equals 15 residues. Trimming left V 0 bases short and J 3 bases short, with 14 bases between. In DNA form, the CDR3 reads TGCAGTGCTAGAGACCCCGCTGGGGGTGAAGAGACCCAGTACTTC. It translates to CSARDPAGGEETQYF.